The clone carrying this TCR beta chain has only a few counts. Its cognate antigen is unknown. Genomic DNA, serving as template, underwent TCR beta VDJ and CDR3 profiling. TCRdb re-called the reads with MiXCR, one entry per CDR3 protein. The data hold approximately 200,000 distinct CDR3 sequences, with around 50% observed a single time. This sample is drawn from a study of CD8+CD57+ T cells in acquired aplastic anemia. Patients chosen for sequencing had CD8+CD57+ cells that had expanded, as shown by flow cytometry. None of the patients had been given any therapy when their blood was sampled. Broader study findings: The CD8+ Simpson's diversity of patients and controls was not significantly different.

V was pared by 5 bases and J by 0 bases, with 23 bases between. The CDR3 length is 19 residues. Germline CDR1 is SGHAT and CDR2 is FQNNGV. Sequencing was done on a sample of sorted CD4+, CD8+, or CD8+CD57+ T cells (not recorded which) from PBMCs. The chain joins TRBV11-2 to TRBJ2-1, with D perhaps TRBD1 or TRBD2 (6 bases each). The TCR sequence derives from a human donor with aplastic anemia. The CDR3 loop is CASSRSWGAGDSSYNEQFF. CDR3 bases: TGTGCCAGCAGCCGTTCCTGGGGGGCAGGGGATAGCTCCTACAATGAGCAGTTCTTC.